A single T cell receptor beta chain is shown here with its context. This clonotype has a count of ten or more. The antigen this receptor binds is unknown. No base qualities exist here, and no much larger clone lies one base off it. TCR alpha and beta chain libraries were amplified separately from the second PCR step onward. The CMV status of each donor was determined by measuring IFNgamma production from CD4+ T cells after fresh PBMCs had been stimulated overnight with CMV viral lysate. Miltenyi beads were used first to positively select CD4 T cells, and CD8 T cells were then positively selected from the CD4-negative fraction. Cells stained for CD3, CD4, CD8, CD45RA, CD27 and a live/dead dye were sorted on a BD Aria II into four subsets by CD45RA and CD27. Effector memory cells were sorted as CD45RA-CD27-, whereas EMRA cells were sorted as CD45RA+CD27-. Blood was obtained from a few healthy volunteers, and the blood from each volunteer was fractionated into CD4 and CD8 T cells and subsequently into four differentiation subsets. About 0.11 L of peripheral blood was drawn per donor, and PBMC were isolated by Ficoll-Paque PLUS density-gradient centrifugation. The sorted cells were lysed in RLT buffer, after which RNA was extracted using a Qiagen RNeasy kit and kept at -80 degrees C.

These data are taken from a study of naive and memory T cell subsets (dated by TCRdb to the late 2010s). Study-wide context: The study applied an open-source, UMI-based TCR alpha and beta sequencing pipeline to sorted naive and memory peripheral blood T cell subsets. IgG serology results and the functional CMV T cell responses were in complete agreement. RNA was DNase-treated and reverse transcribed with TCR constant-region primers, mostly using SuperScript III. What the study reported, not specific to this receptor: TCR abundance followed a power law whose exponent differed between naive and memory subsets but was consistent across the three individuals. Clonotypes were defined as single alpha or beta chain sequences, not paired alpha/beta receptors. RNA-based TCR counts may be influenced by expression changes linked to T cell activation and differentiation. The repertoire findings for the naive and memory subsets could not be validated against a ground truth because none was available. After error correction, over 95% of naive TCR sequences appeared only once, giving much steeper abundance distributions than memory subsets. In both CD4 and CD8 cells, a rise in Gini index and a fall in Shannon and inverse Simpson diversity were observed from naive through CM, EM and EMRA.

The library was generated by UMI-ligation and nested PCR. The beta constant-region primer consisted of an equimolar mixture of two oligonucleotides that together covered TRBC1 and TRBC2. A single-stranded oligonucleotide bearing the SP2 primer plus a 12-nucleotide UMI was ligated onto the 3' end of the cDNA by T4 RNA ligase 1. Four rounds of PCR were used to amplify ligated cDNA, with nested alpha and beta constant-region primers being used together with the SP2 primer. The ligation reaction was kept at 16 degrees C for about 19-25 hours. PCR2 was usually performed as a SYBR Green qPCR and halted at a preset threshold so that over-amplification would not occur. Apart from the first purification, every purification step used Agencourt AMPure XP magnetic beads. Libraries were quantified by Qubit and checked on a TapeStation, where a main peak was expected near 650 bp. Pooled libraries were sequenced on an Illumina MiSeq using v2 2x251 paired-end kits, and typically roughly 0.9-2.2 million reads were obtained per sample. Each sample's library went into the pool at roughly 4 nM, and 5-7% PhiX was added to help with cluster recognition. As for the original processing: Using tag matching that tolerated one base-pair mismatch, Decombinator assigned V and J genes to FASTQ reads that had been processed by Demultiplexor. By using UMIs, Collapsinator corrected both sequencing errors and the frequency errors caused by PCR heterogeneity. CDR3Translator translated TCRs and extracted CDR3s from the conserved cysteine to the FGXG phenylalanine, flagging non-productive sequences. Gini, Shannon entropy and inverse Simpson indices were computed after subsampling the repertoires to the same number of UMI-defined TCRs. Clonotype abundance distributions were fitted to a power law by maximum likelihood within the linear range. For one naive CD8 sample, the pipeline and MIGEC produced similar UMI counts, unique TCR numbers and clonal distributions. The repertoires were searched for 7,000 to 8,000 CMV-associated CDR3 sequences that had been compiled from VDJdb and a published dataset. The public reads were reprocessed in TCRdb via fastp at Q25 and MiXCR, keeping in-frame beta chains. Each entry is one CDR3 protein sequence, shown with its most common DNA and genes. The V and J calls and clone size come from TCRdb's table, not from the authors' own analysis. For this sample the table gives tens of thousands of distinct CDR3 sequences, of which 10% to 15% were detected only once. The ten most abundant clones make up around 23% of the sample.

The TCR comes from a human donor in good health. The sample taken for sequencing was effector memory CD4+ T cells from blood. The sample's cell subset or site label, decoded: effector memory, CD45RA- CD27-.

The sequenced DNA: TGCAGCGTTGAAGATTACGGGACAGGGAACACCGGGGAGCTGTTTTTT. This yields the protein CSVEDYGTGNTGELFF. Recombination connected TRBV29-1 to TRBJ2-2; 8 central nucleotides agree with TRBD1. From the cysteine up to the phenylalanine, the CDR3 has a length of 16 residues. Just the 48-base CDR3 DNA is kept, in frame starting at base 1. V and J are trimmed by 0 bases and 1 base, and the gene matches miss 4 bases of the junction. For CDR1 and CDR2, the germline V gene lists SQVTM and ANQGSEA.